This T cell receptor beta chain was identified in a study of T-cell memory formation after mild COVID-19. Study results and caveats: Contracting clones, day 15 to 85, had balanced CD4/CD8, and later expanders favored CD4+. Memory from before infection featured some responding clones, which suggests cross-reactive memory joined.

The germline CDR1 and CDR2 sequences are SGHVS and FQNEAQ. Trimming at V came to 4 bases and at J to 10 bases, leaving 5 bases not matched to a gene. This CDR3 is built from 12 residues. Libraries for TCRalpha and TCRbeta carried sample barcodes and unique molecular identifiers via 5'RACE. One entry per CDR3 protein results from TCRdb running MiXCR on the 5' RACE reads. The table records 350,000 to 500,000 distinct CDR3 sequences, less than 25% of them present only once. A remark on this clonotype: Its antigen remains unknown.

The chain carries TRBV7-8 and TRBJ1-2; 8 bases fit TRBD1. The sample comprised PBMCs or a T cell subset sorted from them (not recorded which). The sequence was collected from an adult woman who had mild COVID-19 (a few samples of this study predate the infection). Cell type and time point are not known. The CDR3 sequence: CASSWTGLIYTF. In nucleotides, the CDR3 is TGTGCCAGCAGCTGGACAGGGCTTATCTACACCTTC. The full variable domain, completed using reference TRBV7-8 and TRBJ1-2, is GAGVSQSPRYKVAKRGQDVALRCDPISGHVSLFWYQQALGQGPEFLTYFQNEAQLDKSGLPSDRFFAERPEGSVSTLKIQRTQQEDSAVYLCASSWTGLIYTFGSGTRLTVV.